This T cell receptor beta chain was retrieved from a study of blood T cell repertoires in COVID-19. As for the study in general: Acute and convalescent COVID-19 specimens originated in the United States, Italy and Spain. T cells, B-cell-depleted T cells, or PBMCs provided the cDNA or gDNA that served as material.

Source study methods: How many nucleated cells were present was estimated from reference gene primer amplification. Profiled with immunoSEQ multiplex PCR; TCRdb holds only in-frame clones, not every one. V, J and clone size are those of that table, while D and trimming were read from the DNA. The data contain 90,000 to 150,000 clones, over 65% of them singletons. The CDR3 contains 16 residues. Losses at the gene ends were 4 bases for V and 2 bases for J; bases not matched to a gene: 5. Germline loops: CDR1 LGHDT, CDR2 YNNKEL (reference sequence). Input material: peripheral blood. The chain carries TRBV3-1 (or the pseudogene TRBV3-2) and TRBJ1-2, with TRBD1 identical over 12 bases. The sequence derives from a man aged 55 to 70 with acute or convalescent COVID-19. CDR3 coding DNA: TGTGCCAGCAGCCTCCGGGACAGGGGGCGCAACTATGGCTACACCTTC. Translating it yields CASSLRDRGRNYGYTF.